The present TCR beta chain was sequenced within a study of beta chain features in type 1 diabetes. The length of the CDR3 is 12 residues. Germline V gene data show CDR1 as SNHLY and CDR2 as FYNNEI. V was clipped by 3 bases and J by 7 bases, with 10 bases between them. Study results and limitations: Shortening that was moderate but significant affected the TCRB CDR3s of Type 1 diabetes patients in all four CD4+ subsets.

As for this clone: Its antigen is as yet unknown.

Sorting based on CD45RO/CCR7/CD25/CD127/CD95/CD27 separated CD4+ naive, central memory, regulatory and stem cell-like memory cells. Expressed TCRB transcripts were sequenced after all isolated RNA was converted to cDNA. Naive, central memory and regulatory T cell samples came to a mean of about 4 million reads. Assay: immunoSEQ multiplex PCR; the TCRdb copy retains only in-frame clones and omits some. The sample has roughly 180,000 clones, 7.5% to 8.5% seen once. The sequenced material came from central memory CD4+ T cells from blood. The TCR originated in a man younger than 30 with type 1 diabetes. The rearrangement uses TRBV2 and TRBJ2-7; D not certain. In nucleotides, the CDR3 is TGTGCCAGCAGTGACGCAGCGCGGGAGCAGTACTTC. Its protein product is CASSDAAREQYF.